These 5 T cell receptor beta chains were sequenced from one sample in a study of shared clonotypes between healthy human individuals. Sequencing used immunoSEQ multiplex PCR; TCRdb keeps in-frame clones, though not all of them. The sample has over a million clones; 78% are singletons. The sample consisted of memory CD4+ T cells from PBMCs. The sample's subset: CD45RA-negative fraction. All receptors come from a man between 18 and 35 years old in good health. Some clones in this sample may be carry-over from other donors' samples.

As to this clone: Just one base apart from a much larger clone, this may be a read error. Other DNA sequences in the same sample also yield this CDR3. The rearrangement uses TRBV28 and TRBJ2-5; D gene uncertain. Trimming pared 6 bases from V and 14 bases from J, leaving 16 bases between. The germline V gene has CDR1 MDHEN and CDR2 SYDVKM. The CDR3 is made up of 11 amino acids. The CDR3 protein is CASSSRSPLYF. CDR3 coding DNA: TGTGCCAGCAGCTCCCGCAGCCCCCTATACTTC.

The gene calls are TRBV28 and TRBJ1-1, with D possibly TRBD1 on 6 matching bases. CDR3 size: 16 residues. Per the germline V gene, CDR1 is MDHEN and CDR2 is SYDVKM. V shed 2 bases and J shed 1 base, with 14 bases lying between them. The CDR3 DNA follows: TGTGCCAGCAGTTTAAACAGGGCATCGGGGAACACTGAAGCTTTCTTT. This sequence encodes CASSLNRASGNTEAFF.

The V gene is TRBV5-1, the J gene TRBJ2-5; 10 bases line up with TRBD2. There are 17 residues in the CDR3. After removal of 3 bases from V and 4 bases from J, the junction contained 12 bases not matched to a gene. Germline V gives CDR1 SGHRS, CDR2 YFSETQ. The DNA for the CDR3 is TGCGCCAGCAGCTCACAAACCGGGACTAGCGTACCAGAGACCCAGTACTTC. It encodes CASSSQTGTSVPETQYF. Complete variable domain (other parts from reference TRBV5-1 and TRBJ2-5): KAGVTQTPRYLIKTRGQQVTLSCSPISGHRSVSWYQQTPGQGLQFLFEYFSETQRNKGNFPGRFSGRQFSNSRSEMNVSTLELGDSALYLCASSSQTGTSVPETQYFGPGTRLLVL.

The chain joins TRBV15 to TRBJ2-3, with 11 bases fitting TRBD2. With 1 base clipped from V and 4 bases from J, the junction kept 1 base outside the gene matches. From germline, CDR1 is LNHNV and CDR2 YYDKDF (reference sequence). The CDR3 runs 15 residues. CDR3 bases: TGTGCCACCAGCAGAGGTAGCGGGAGGGCAGATACGCAGTATTTT. It is translated as CATSRGSGRADTQYF.

As to this clone: A read error may produce the germline difference seen at one junction end. The gene calls are TRBV6-1 and TRBJ1-2, with a possible D match to TRBD1 (5 bases). This CDR3 region has 13 residues. Germline V lookup: CDR1 MNHNS, CDR2 SASEGT. The CDR3 loop reads CASNEVRVDGYTF. The CDR3 DNA reads TGTGCCAGCAATGAAGTCAGGGTGGATGGCTACACCTTC.